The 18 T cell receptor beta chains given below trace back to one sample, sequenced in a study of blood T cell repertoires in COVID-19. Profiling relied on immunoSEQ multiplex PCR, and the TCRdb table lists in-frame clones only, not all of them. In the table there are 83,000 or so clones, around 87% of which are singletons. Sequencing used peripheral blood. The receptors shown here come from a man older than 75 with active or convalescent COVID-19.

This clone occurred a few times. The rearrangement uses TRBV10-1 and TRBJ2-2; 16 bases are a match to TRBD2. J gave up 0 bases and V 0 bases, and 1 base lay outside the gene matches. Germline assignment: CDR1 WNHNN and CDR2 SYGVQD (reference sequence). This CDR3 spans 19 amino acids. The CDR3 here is CASSESGLAGGANTGELFF. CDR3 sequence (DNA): TGCGCCAGCAGTGAGTCGGGACTAGCGGGGGGGGCGAACACCGGGGAGCTGTTTTTT.

DNA for the CDR3: TGTGCCACTGGAGAAAACACCGGGGAGCTGTTTTTT. Translating gives CATGENTGELFF. V and J are TRBV24-1 and TRBJ2-2; D call uncertain. The CDR3 covers 12 residues. V gave up 10 bases and J gave up 2 bases, with 7 bases separating them. Germline CDR1 is KGHDR and CDR2 is SFDVKD.

The CDR3 DNA reads TGTGCCAGCTCACCAAGGGCAGGGTTATATGGCTACACCTTC. Protein product: CASSPRAGLYGYTF. The chain recombines TRBV18 with TRBJ1-2; weak D call: TRBD1 (5 bases). Looked up from germline, CDR1 is KGHSH and CDR2 is LQKENI. CDR3 length: 14 amino acids. Deletions cut 2 bases from V and 5 bases from J, with 12 bases between. Variable domain in full (rest from reference TRBV18 and TRBJ1-2): NAGVMQNPRHLVRRRGQEARLRCSPMKGHSHVYWYRQLPEEGLKFMVYLQKENIIDESGMPKERFSAEFPKEGPSILRIQQVVRGDSAAYFCASSPRAGLYGYTFGSGTRLTVV.

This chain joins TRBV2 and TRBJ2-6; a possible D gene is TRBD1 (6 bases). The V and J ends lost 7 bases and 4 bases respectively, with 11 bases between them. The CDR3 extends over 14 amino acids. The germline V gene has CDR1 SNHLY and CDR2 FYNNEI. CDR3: CASNTGPGANVLTF. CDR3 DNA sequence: TGTGCCAGCAACACAGGGCCAGGGGCCAACGTCCTGACTTTC. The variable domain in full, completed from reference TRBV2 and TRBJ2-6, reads EPEVTQTPSHQVTQMGQEVILRCVPISNHLYFYWYRQILGQKVEFLVSFYNNEISEKSEIFDDQFSVERPDGSNFTLKIRSTKLEDSAMYFCASNTGPGANVLTFGAGSRLTVL.

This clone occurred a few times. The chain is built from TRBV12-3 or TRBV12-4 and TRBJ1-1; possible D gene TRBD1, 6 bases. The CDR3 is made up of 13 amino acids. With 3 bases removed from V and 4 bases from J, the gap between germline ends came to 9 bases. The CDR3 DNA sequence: TGTGCCAGCAGTTTGATAGGGGGCACTGAAGCTTTCTTT. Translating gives CASSLIGGTEAFF.

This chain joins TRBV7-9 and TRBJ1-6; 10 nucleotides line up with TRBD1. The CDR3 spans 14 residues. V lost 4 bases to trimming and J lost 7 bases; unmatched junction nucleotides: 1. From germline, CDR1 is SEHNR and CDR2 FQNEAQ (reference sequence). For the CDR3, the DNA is TGTGCCAGCAGCTGGGGACAGGGGAATTCACCCCTCCACTTT. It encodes CASSWGQGNSPLHF. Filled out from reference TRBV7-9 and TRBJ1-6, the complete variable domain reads DTGVSQNPRHKITKRGQNVTFRCDPISEHNRLYWYRQTLGQGPEFLTYFQNEAQLEKSRLLSDRFSAERPKGSFSTLEIQRTEQGDSAMYLCASSWGQGNSPLHFGNGTRLTVT.

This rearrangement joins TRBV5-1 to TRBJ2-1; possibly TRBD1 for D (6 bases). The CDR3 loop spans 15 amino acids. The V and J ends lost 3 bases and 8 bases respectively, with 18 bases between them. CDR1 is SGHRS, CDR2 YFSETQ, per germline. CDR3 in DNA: TGCGCCAGCAGCTCCCGGTCGGCCAAGGGGGATGAGCAGTTCTTC. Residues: CASSSRSAKGDEQFF.

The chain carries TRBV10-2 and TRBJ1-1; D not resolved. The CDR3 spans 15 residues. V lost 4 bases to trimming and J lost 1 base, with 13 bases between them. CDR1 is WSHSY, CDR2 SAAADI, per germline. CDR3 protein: CASSGQRLSNTEAFF. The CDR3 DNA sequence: TGCGCCAGCAGTGGTCAGAGGTTATCGAACACTGAAGCTTTCTTT.

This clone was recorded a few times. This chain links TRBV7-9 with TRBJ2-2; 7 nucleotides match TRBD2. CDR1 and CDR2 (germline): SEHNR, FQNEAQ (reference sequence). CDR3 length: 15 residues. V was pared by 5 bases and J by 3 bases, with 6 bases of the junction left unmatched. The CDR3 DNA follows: TGTGCCAGCAGCACTACTAGCGTGTACACCGGGGAGCTGTTTTTT. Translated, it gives CASSTTSVYTGELFF.

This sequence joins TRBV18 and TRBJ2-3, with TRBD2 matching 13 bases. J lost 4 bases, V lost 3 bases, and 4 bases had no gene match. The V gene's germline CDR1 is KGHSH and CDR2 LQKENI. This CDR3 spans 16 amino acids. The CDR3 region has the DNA TGTGCCAGCTCACCGCGGACTAGCGGGAGTGCAGATACGCAGTATTTT. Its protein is CASSPRTSGSADTQYF.

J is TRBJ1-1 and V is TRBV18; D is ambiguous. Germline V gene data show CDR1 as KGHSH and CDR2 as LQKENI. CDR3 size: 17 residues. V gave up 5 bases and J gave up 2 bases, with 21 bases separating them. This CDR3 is CASSDAGRINGNTEAFF. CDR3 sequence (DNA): TGTGCCAGCTCAGACGCGGGCAGGATTAACGGTAACACTGAAGCTTTCTTT.

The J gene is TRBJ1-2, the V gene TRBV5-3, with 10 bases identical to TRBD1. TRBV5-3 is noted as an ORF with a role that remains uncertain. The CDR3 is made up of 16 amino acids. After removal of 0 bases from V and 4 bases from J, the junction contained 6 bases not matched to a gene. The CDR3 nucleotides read TGTGCCAGAAGCTTGGGACAGGGGGCCCCGTCCTATGGCTACACCTTC. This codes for CARSLGQGAPSYGYTF.

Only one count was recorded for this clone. The CDR3 nucleotides are TGTGCCTGGAGTCGAACAGGGTTTTTTAATCAGCCCCAGCATTTT. Its translation: CAWSRTGFFNQPQHF. The rearrangement uses TRBV30 and TRBJ1-5; possible D gene TRBD1, 6 bases. Germline V gives CDR1 GTSNPN, CDR2 SVGIG (reference sequence). V was trimmed by 2 bases and J by 4 bases, leaving 15 bases between them. The CDR3 is made up of 15 amino acids.

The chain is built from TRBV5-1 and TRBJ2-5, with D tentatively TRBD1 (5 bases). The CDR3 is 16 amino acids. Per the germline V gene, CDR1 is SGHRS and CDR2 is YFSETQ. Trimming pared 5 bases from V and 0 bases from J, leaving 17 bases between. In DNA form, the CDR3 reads TGCGCCAGCAGAAGAGACAGCGCAACGTACCAAGAGACCCAGTACTTC. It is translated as CASRRDSATYQETQYF.

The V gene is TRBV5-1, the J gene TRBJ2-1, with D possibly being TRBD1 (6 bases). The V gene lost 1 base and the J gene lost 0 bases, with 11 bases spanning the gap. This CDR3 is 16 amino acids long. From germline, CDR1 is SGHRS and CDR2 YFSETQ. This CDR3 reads CASSLSPGVSYNEQFF. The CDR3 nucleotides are TGCGCCAGCAGCTTGAGTCCAGGGGTCTCCTACAATGAGCAGTTCTTC.

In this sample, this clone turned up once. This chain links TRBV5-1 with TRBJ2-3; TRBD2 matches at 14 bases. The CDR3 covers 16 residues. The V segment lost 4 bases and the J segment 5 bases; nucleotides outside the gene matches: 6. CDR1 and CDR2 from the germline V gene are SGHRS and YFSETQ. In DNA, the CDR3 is TGCGCCAGCAGCCTGACTAGCGGGAGGGTGATAGATACGCAGTATTTT. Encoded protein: CASSLTSGRVIDTQYF.

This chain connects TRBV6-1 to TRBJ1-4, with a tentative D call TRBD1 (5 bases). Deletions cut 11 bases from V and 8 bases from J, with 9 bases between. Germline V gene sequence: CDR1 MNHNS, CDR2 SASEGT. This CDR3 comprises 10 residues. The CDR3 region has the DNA TGTGCCGCCGGGGGAGAAAAACTGTTTTTT. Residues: CAAGGEKLFF.

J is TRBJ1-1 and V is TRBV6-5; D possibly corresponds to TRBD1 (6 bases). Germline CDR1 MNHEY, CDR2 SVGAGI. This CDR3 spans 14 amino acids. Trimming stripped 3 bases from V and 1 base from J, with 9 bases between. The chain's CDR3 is CASSYGGSNTEAFF. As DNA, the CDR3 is TGTGCCAGCAGTTATGGGGGCTCGAACACTGAAGCTTTCTTT.